These 24 T cell receptor beta chains were sequenced from one sample in a study of blood T cell repertoires in COVID-19. The protocol was immunoSEQ multiplex PCR, while the TCRdb copy is restricted to in-frame clones and leaves out a portion. The sample shows approximately 120,000 clones, about three quarters of them seen only once. The specimen sequenced was peripheral blood. The source is a woman between 65 and 79 years old with acute or convalescent COVID-19.

The chain has TRBV19 and TRBJ2-2, with 9 bases matching TRBD1. The junction had 12 bases not matched to a gene; V was cut back by 10 bases and J by 6 bases. Germline CDR1 LNHDA, CDR2 SQIVND (reference sequence). The CDR3 extends over 15 amino acids. CDR3 sequence reads: CATIDRDREAGELFF. The CDR3 DNA reads TGTGCCACCATAGACCGGGACAGGGAAGCCGGGGAGCTGTTTTTT.

This chain links TRBV6-4 with TRBJ1-1; possible D gene TRBD1, 5 bases. This CDR3 is 12 amino acids long. V lost 5 bases, J lost 4 bases, and 8 bases lay in between. Per germline, CDR1 MRHNA and CDR2 SNTAGT. CDR3 sequence (DNA): TGTGCCAGCAGTATGGGGGGCACTGAAGCTTTCTTT. Translated, it gives CASSMGGTEAFF.

The gene calls are TRBV6-5 and TRBJ1-1, with TRBD1 as a possible D gene (5 bases). The CDR3 length is 14 residues. V was trimmed by 3 bases and J by 4 bases, leaving 12 bases between them. CDR1 is MNHEY and CDR2 is SVGAGI in the germline V gene. CDR3 nucleotide sequence: TGTGCCAGCAGTTATCCAGGGCCATCCACTGAAGCTTTCTTT. It translates to CASSYPGPSTEAFF.

The V and J genes are TRBV30 and TRBJ1-2; possible D gene TRBD1, 6 bases. Germline V gene data show CDR1 as GTSNPN and CDR2 as SVGIG (reference sequence). This CDR3 has 11 amino acids. Trimming took off 5 bases at V and 7 bases at J, with 11 bases between the two ends. The CDR3 sequence is CAWGTIGGYTF. The CDR3, as DNA: TGTGCCTGGGGGACAATTGGTGGCTACACCTTC.

The V gene is TRBV10-3, the J gene TRBJ1-1; no definite D call. Trimming removed 9 bases at V and 1 base at J, with 12 bases between. CDR3 length equals 13 residues. CDR1 is ENHRY, CDR2 SYGVKD, per germline. The CDR3 loop is CAIAREGNTEAFF. For the CDR3, the DNA is TGTGCCATAGCACGGGAGGGGAACACTGAAGCTTTCTTT.

The genes are TRBV21-1 and TRBJ2-7; the table gives TRBD1 as D, unverified against the DNA. TRBV21-1 constitutes a pseudogene. The length of the CDR3 is 15 residues. The CDR3 here is CASSLPGQSSYEQYF. For the CDR3, the DNA is TGTGCCAGCAGCTTGCCGGGACAGAGCTCCTACGAGCAGTACTTC.

The chain is built from TRBV2 and TRBJ1-6; D is uncertain. Per germline, CDR1 SNHLY and CDR2 FYNNEI. CDR3 length: 13 residues. Trimming cost V 8 bases and J 7 bases, with 12 bases left between them. CDR3 loop: CASSLDMNSPLHF. CDR3 nucleotide sequence: TGTGCCAGCTCGCTCGACATGAATTCACCCCTCCACTTT. Drawing the rest from reference TRBV2 and TRBJ1-6, the complete variable domain is EPEVTQTPSHQVTQMGQEVILRCVPISNHLYFYWYRQILGQKVEFLVSFYNNEISEKSEIFDDQFSVERPDGSNFTLKIRSTKLEDSAMYFCASSLDMNSPLHFGNGTRLTVT.

The gene calls are TRBV27 and TRBJ1-1; 7 nucleotides align to TRBD1. The CDR3 runs 15 residues. Germline V gene sequence: CDR1 MNHEY, CDR2 SMNVEV (reference sequence). The V segment lost 5 bases and the J segment 1 base; nucleotides outside the gene matches: 7. CDR3 DNA sequence: TGTGCCAGCAGTCCGTTCGGACAGGCGAACACTGAAGCTTTCTTT. Residues: CASSPFGQANTEAFF.

The chain employs TRBV15 and TRBJ2-3; 7 bases fit TRBD2. CDR3 length: 16 amino acids. Losses at the gene ends were 1 base for V and 2 bases for J; bases not matched to a gene: 6. CDR1 LNHNV and CDR2 YYDKDF come from the germline V gene (reference sequence). Here the CDR3 reads CATSRGTSDLTDTQYF. CDR3 coding DNA: TGTGCCACCAGCAGAGGTACTAGCGATCTCACAGATACGCAGTATTTT.

V gene TRBV6-5 combines with J gene TRBJ2-1, with 11 bases matching TRBD2. J gave up 9 bases and V 6 bases, and 10 bases lay outside the gene matches. The germline CDR1 and CDR2 sequences are MNHEY and SVGAGI. This CDR3 spans 15 amino acids. CDR3 sequence (DNA): TGTGCCAGCAGCGGAGGGGGTAGCGGGAGGGTTGAGCAGTTCTTC. Translated: CASSGGGSGRVEQFF.

This rearrangement joins TRBV5-1 to TRBJ1-3, with 9 bases fitting TRBD1. CDR1 is SGHRS and CDR2 is YFSETQ in the germline V gene. The length of the CDR3 is 18 residues. The V and J ends lost 1 base and 0 bases, in that order; junction bases with no gene match: 8. The CDR3 sequence: CASSLSPATGGSGNTIYF. CDR3 nucleotides: TGCGCCAGCAGCTTGTCCCCGGCGACAGGGGGCTCTGGAAACACCATATATTTT.

In this sample, this clone turned up once. The gene calls are TRBV5-1 and TRBJ1-1, with 9 bases identical to TRBD1. CDR1 and CDR2 (germline): SGHRS, YFSETQ. The CDR3 length is 16 residues. V lost 3 bases to trimming and J lost 4 bases; unmatched junction nucleotides: 10. This CDR3 reads CASSSTDRGWGTEAFF. The CDR3 nucleotides are TGCGCCAGCAGCTCTACGGACAGGGGATGGGGCACTGAAGCTTTCTTT. The full variable domain, with the rest looked up from reference TRBV5-1 and TRBJ1-1, is KAGVTQTPRYLIKTRGQQVTLSCSPISGHRSVSWYQQTPGQGLQFLFEYFSETQRNKGNFPGRFSGRQFSNSRSEMNVSTLELGDSALYLCASSSTDRGWGTEAFFGQGTRLTVV.

The CDR3, as DNA: TGTGCCAGCGCCGGGACAGGGGGCCATGGCTACACCTTC. This sequence encodes CASAGTGGHGYTF. The chain carries TRBV27 and TRBJ1-2; 12 bases are shared with TRBD1. This CDR3 region has 13 residues. V lost 8 bases, J lost 6 bases, and 4 bases stayed unmatched. The V gene's germline CDR1 is MNHEY and CDR2 SMNVEV (reference sequence).

This chain uses TRBV10-3 with TRBJ1-2; 9 bases align to TRBD1. CDR3 length: 13 residues. Germline V gene data show CDR1 as ENHRY and CDR2 as SYGVKD. J was trimmed by 3 bases and V by 9 bases; bases with no gene match: 5. The CDR3 loop is CAITGGADYGYTF. The CDR3 nucleotides read TGTGCCATTACAGGGGGCGCCGACTATGGCTACACCTTC.

This rearrangement joins TRBV6-5 to TRBJ1-1; the D is unclear. This CDR3 has 15 residues. The V gene's germline CDR1 is MNHEY and CDR2 SVGAGI. V dropped 2 bases and J dropped 1 base, with 11 bases sitting between them. The CDR3: CASSYTVLGNTEAFF. CDR3 DNA: TGTGCCAGCAGTTACACGGTCCTAGGGAACACTGAAGCTTTCTTT.

This clone has only a few counts. V gene TRBV6-5 combines with J gene TRBJ2-2, with 7 bases matching TRBD2. Germline lookup yields CDR1 MNHEY and CDR2 SVGAGI. CDR3 length equals 15 residues. V was clipped by 8 bases and J by 6 bases; unmatched bases: 12. CDR3 residues: CASGVAGAGSGELFF. The DNA for the CDR3 is TGTGCCAGCGGGGTTGCGGGAGCAGGTTCCGGGGAGCTGTTTTTT.

The rearrangement links TRBV15 to TRBJ1-3, with 12 bases aligning to TRBD1. Germline V gene sequence: CDR1 LNHNV, CDR2 YYDKDF (reference sequence). The V and J ends lost 6 bases and 4 bases, in that order; junction bases with no gene match: 10. The CDR3 consists of 17 residues. DNA for the CDR3: TGTGCCACCAGATCCGGGACAGGGGGCGCGAGGGGAAACACCATATATTTT. Translating it yields CATRSGTGGARGNTIYF.

V usage is TRBV13 and J usage is TRBJ2-7; TRBD1 matches 7 bases. This CDR3 is 13 amino acids long. The germline gives CDR1 PRHDT, CDR2 FYEKMQ (reference sequence). After removal of 0 bases from V and 6 bases from J, the junction contained 2 bases not matched to a gene. This chain's CDR3 is CASSLGTGSEQYF. The CDR3 coding sequence is TGTGCCAGCAGCTTAGGGACAGGGTCCGAGCAGTACTTC.

The gene calls are TRBV6-2 or TRBV6-3 and TRBJ2-7; 7 bases agree with TRBD1. The germline V gene has CDR1 MNHEY and CDR2 SVGEGT. CDR3 length: 13 amino acids. V lost 3 bases and J lost 5; bases outside the gene matches: 4. The CDR3 DNA is TGTGCCAGCAGTTATGACAGGGTCAACGAGCAGTACTTC. Translated, it gives CASSYDRVNEQYF.

This clone was counted a few times. The chain couples TRBV5-1 to TRBJ2-7, with 8 positions matching TRBD2. J lost 3 bases, V lost 4 bases, and 6 bases had no gene match. CDR3 size: 14 residues. CDR1 is SGHRS, CDR2 YFSETQ, per germline. The CDR3 coding sequence is TGCGCCAGCAGCCCAGCGGGAGATCACTACGAGCAGTACTTC. Amino acids: CASSPAGDHYEQYF.

This clone was detected a few times. The chain carries TRBV4-3 and TRBJ1-1; perhaps TRBD1 as D (5 bases). Deletions cut 0 bases from V and 8 bases from J, with 10 bases between. CDR1 and CDR2 (germline): LGHNA, YSLEER. CDR3 length: 13 residues. The CDR3 DNA reads TGCGCCAGCAGCCAAGATGGGGGAGGGGAAGCTTTCTTT. Translated: CASSQDGGGEAFF.

This clone occurred a few times. The V and J genes are TRBV5-4 and TRBJ1-2; D is perhaps TRBD1 (6 bases). Germline CDR1 SGHNT, CDR2 YYREEE (reference sequence). The V gene lost 4 bases and the J gene lost 4 bases, with 17 bases spanning the gap. This CDR3 contains 15 residues. The CDR3 loop reads CASSTFDRPRYGYTF. CDR3 coding DNA: TGTGCCAGCAGCACTTTTGACAGGCCCCGCTATGGCTACACCTTC.

The chain has TRBV2 and TRBJ1-5; TRBD1 agrees at 11 bases. The CDR3 sequence is 15 residues long. Trimming took 6 bases from V and 5 from J; bases not matched to a gene: 6. Germline values: CDR1 SNHLY, CDR2 FYNNEI. CDR3 sequence: CASRRDRGLYQPQHF. The CDR3, as DNA: TGTGCCAGCAGAAGGGACAGGGGGTTGTATCAGCCCCAGCATTTT.

CDR3 loop: CASSLGVLSNQPQHF. The CDR3 DNA sequence: TGCGCCAGCAGCTTGGGAGTTCTTAGCAATCAGCCCCAGCATTTT. This rearrangement joins TRBV5-1 to TRBJ1-5; D unclear. The CDR3 totals 15 residues. The germline V gene encodes CDR1 SGHRS and CDR2 YFSETQ. V lost 0 bases, J lost 0 bases, and 7 bases lay in between.